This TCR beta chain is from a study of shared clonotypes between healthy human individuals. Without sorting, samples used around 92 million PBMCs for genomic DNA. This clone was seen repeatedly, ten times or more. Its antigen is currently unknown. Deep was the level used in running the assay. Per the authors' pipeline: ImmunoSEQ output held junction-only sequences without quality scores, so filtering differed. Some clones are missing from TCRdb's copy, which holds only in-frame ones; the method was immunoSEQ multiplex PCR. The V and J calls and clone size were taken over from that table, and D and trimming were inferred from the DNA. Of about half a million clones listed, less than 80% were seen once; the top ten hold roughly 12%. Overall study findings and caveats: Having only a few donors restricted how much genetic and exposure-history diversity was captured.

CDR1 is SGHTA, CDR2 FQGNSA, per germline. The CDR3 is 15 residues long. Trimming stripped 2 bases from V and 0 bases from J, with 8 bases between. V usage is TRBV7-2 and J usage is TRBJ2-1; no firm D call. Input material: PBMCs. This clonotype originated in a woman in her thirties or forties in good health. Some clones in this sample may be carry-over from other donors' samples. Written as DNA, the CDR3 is TGTGCCAGCAGCTTAAATACGGGCTCCTACAATGAGCAGTTCTTC. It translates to CASSLNTGSYNEQFF.